These 25 T cell receptor beta chains were all obtained from the same sample, sequenced in a study of naive and memory T cell subsets (dated by TCRdb to the late 2010s). General findings and caveats noted by the study authors: A few larger clonotypes were present in naive repertoires, particularly the CD8 repertoires, and these clonotypes were possibly memory cells re-expressing CD45RA.

For these receptors, no antigen is known. The method behind the library was UMI-ligation and nested PCR. Sequencing was carried out with an Illumina MiSeq. An equimolar mix of two oligonucleotides covering both TRBC1 and TRBC2 was used as the beta constant-region primer. The ligated cDNA went through four rounds of PCR with nested alpha and beta constant-region primers together with the SP2 primer. TCRdb ran its own pipeline on the public reads, namely fastp trimming at Q25 and MiXCR clone calling, and kept in-frame beta chains. Each CDR3 protein gets just one entry, which takes the most common genes and DNA from the rows behind it. The sample table holds roughly 150,000 distinct CDR3 sequences, of which roughly 22% were seen once. Of the sample, approximately 0.1% falls within the top ten clones. Sequencing input: naive CD4+ T cells from blood. The meaning of the sample's cell subset or site label: naive T cells, CD45RA high CD27+. Receptors originate from a human donor in good health.

The rearrangement links TRBV19 to TRBJ1-2; D remains ambiguous. The V end lost 4 bases, the J end lost 5 bases, and 11 bases lay between the germline ends. Per germline, CDR1 LNHDA and CDR2 SQIVND (reference sequence). The CDR3 is 13 amino acids. CDR3 loop: CASSNSKLYGYTF. CDR3 sequence (DNA): TGTGCCAGTAGTAACAGCAAACTTTATGGCTACACCTTC.

This clonotype turned up a few times. This chain connects TRBV6-5 to TRBJ2-3, with D hard to call. The CDR3 extends over 13 amino acids. Germline CDR1 and CDR2: MNHEY and SVGAGI. V lost 2 bases and J 0 bases, leaving 3 bases between the germline ends. CDR3 sequence reads: CASSYTSTDTQYF. DNA for the CDR3: TGTGCCAGCAGTTACACTAGCACAGATACGCAGTATTTT.

This sequence joins TRBV29-1 and TRBJ2-1; 11 nucleotides match TRBD2. CDR3 size: 15 residues. Germline CDR1 SQVTM, CDR2 ANQGSEA. Unmatched junction bases numbered 11, after V lost 7 bases and J lost 6 bases. The DNA of the CDR3 is TGCAGCGCCAGGACCGGGACTAGCGGCAGCAATGAGCAGTTCTTC. Protein sequence: CSARTGTSGSNEQFF.

This chain uses TRBV20-1 with TRBJ2-1; 9 bases match TRBD2. Germline assignment: CDR1 DFQATT and CDR2 SNEGSKA (reference sequence). The CDR3 is 17 amino acids. V lost 1 base, J lost 5 bases, and 12 bases stayed unmatched. The CDR3 loop reads CSARGDASGRTHNEQFF. In DNA form, the CDR3 reads TGCAGTGCTAGAGGGGATGCCAGCGGGAGGACACACAATGAGCAGTTCTTC.

The chain joins TRBV19 to TRBJ1-5; tentatively, D is TRBD1 (6 bases). Trimming left V 1 base short and J 2 bases short, with 12 bases between. The CDR3 covers 16 residues. Germline V gene lookup returns CDR1 LNHDA and CDR2 SQIVND (reference sequence). This chain's CDR3 is CASSIGGRGGNQPQHF. CDR3 sequence (DNA): TGTGCCAGTAGTATAGGCGGCAGGGGTGGCAATCAGCCCCAGCATTTT.

This clonotype was detected a few times. In DNA, the CDR3 is TGCAGTGCTAGAGTACCAGGAGCCCTATCTGGCAATCAGCCCCAGCATTTT. Protein product: CSARVPGALSGNQPQHF. The chain recombines TRBV20-1 with TRBJ1-5; D uncertain. V shed 1 base and J shed 2 bases, with 18 bases lying between them. Germline V gene lookup returns CDR1 DFQATT and CDR2 SNEGSKA (reference sequence). The CDR3 contains 17 residues.

In this sample, this clonotype turned up once. The chain uses TRBV20-1 and TRBJ1-5, with D possibly TRBD1 on 5 matching bases. Germline V gene lookup returns CDR1 DFQATT and CDR2 SNEGSKA (reference sequence). V was trimmed by 5 bases and J by 7 bases, leaving 21 bases between them. The CDR3 spans 15 residues. Written as DNA, the CDR3 is TGCAGTGCTGCGGGGCGACCTAGAGGGTACCAGCCCCAGCATTTT. It yields the protein CSAAGRPRGYQPQHF.

This chain uses TRBV2 with TRBJ2-1; possible D gene TRBD2, 7 bases. The V and J ends lost 5 bases and 0 bases respectively, with 17 bases between them. In germline, CDR1 is SNHLY, CDR2 FYNNEI. This CDR3 is built from 17 residues. In DNA, the CDR3 is TGTGCCAGCAGTAAACTAGGGGGGGGGGGCTCCTACAATGAGCAGTTCTTC. It is translated as CASSKLGGGGSYNEQFF.

This clonotype was detected only a few times. V and J are TRBV11-2 and TRBJ2-7; D perhaps matches TRBD2 (6 bases). V lost 5 bases and J 0 bases, leaving 11 bases between the germline ends. This CDR3 has 14 residues. In germline, CDR1 is SGHAT, CDR2 FQNNGV. CDR3 residues: CASSPLTSSYEQYF. The CDR3 nucleotides read TGTGCCAGCAGCCCCTTGACTAGCTCCTACGAGCAGTACTTC.

This rearrangement joins TRBV12-3 or TRBV12-4 to TRBJ2-2; the D is unclear. The CDR3 is 13 amino acids. Trimming stripped 5 bases from V and 2 bases from J, with 6 bases between. CDR3 nucleotides: TGTGCCAGCAGTGTCCAAAACACCGGGGAGCTGTTTTTT. This codes for CASSVQNTGELFF.

This clonotype was seen more than once but under ten times. The chain combines TRBV29-1 with TRBJ2-7; 9 bases are a match to TRBD1. The junction had 6 bases not matched to a gene; V was cut back by 6 bases and J by 3 bases. Per germline, CDR1 SQVTM and CDR2 ANQGSEA. This CDR3 is built from 13 residues. The DNA for the CDR3 is TGCAGCGTCCCCGGGACAGGGATCTACGAGCAGTACTTC. As protein: CSVPGTGIYEQYF.

The chain carries TRBV30 and TRBJ2-2; D is ambiguous. V was pared by 0 bases and J by 8 bases, with 4 bases between. The CDR3 sequence is 11 residues long. Per germline, CDR1 GTSNPN and CDR2 SVGIG (reference sequence). CDR3 coding DNA: TGTGCCTGGAGTGTTACTGGGGAGCTGTTTTTT. Translated, it gives CAWSVTGELFF. The variable domain in full, with the rest retrieved from reference TRBV30 and TRBJ2-2, is SQTIHQWPATLVQPVGSPLSLECTVEGTSNPNLYWYRQAAGRGLQLLFYSVGIGQISSEVPQNLSASRPQDRQFILSSKKLLLSDSGFYLCAWSVTGELFFGEGSRLTVL.

This sequence joins TRBV11-1 and TRBJ2-1, with 14 bases that match TRBD2. This CDR3 is built from 18 residues. Germline CDR1 SGHAT, CDR2 FQDESV (reference sequence). Germline trimming cut 2 bases from V and 7 bases from J; bases unmatched to any gene: 10. The CDR3 DNA reads TGTGCCAGCAGCTTATTCGTTTTTGGGACTAGCGGGAGAAATGAGCAGTTCTTC. It encodes CASSLFVFGTSGRNEQFF.

This clonotype was detected once. The gene calls are TRBV3-1 and TRBJ2-2, with 7 bases matching TRBD2. The germline gives CDR1 LGHDT, CDR2 YNNKEL (reference sequence). V lost 5 bases and J lost 4; bases outside the gene matches: 7. The CDR3 sequence is 15 residues long. This CDR3 is CASSGGSRGTGELFF. For the CDR3, the DNA is TGTGCCAGCAGCGGCGGGAGCCGGGGCACCGGGGAGCTGTTTTTT.

This clonotype was seen a handful of times. CDR3 in amino acids: CASSAVAGGQAYF. The CDR3 DNA reads as TGTGCCAGCAGCGCCGTAGCGGGAGGGCAGGCGTATTTT. The rearrangement links TRBV9 to TRBJ2-3; 11 positions agree with TRBD2. The CDR3 has 13 amino acids. Germline-derived CDR1 and CDR2 are SGDLS and YYNGEE. V lost 3 bases and J lost 14; bases outside the gene matches: 8.

The genes are TRBV21-1 and TRBJ2-1; TRBD1 is the table's D call and was not checked against the DNA. TRBV21-1 is a recognized pseudogene. This CDR3 region has 20 residues. The CDR3 spells CASSKNGQSRVILSYNEQFF. The CDR3 DNA sequence: TGTGCCAGCAGCAAAAACGGACAGAGCCGAGTCATTCTTTCCTACAATGAGCAGTTCTTC.

This chain links TRBV12-3 or TRBV12-4 with TRBJ2-2; the D is unclear. The V end was cut by 2 bases, the J end by 0 bases, with 13 bases between. The CDR3 runs to 17 residues. CDR3 region: CASSLYRLGSNTGELFF. The CDR3 DNA sequence: TGTGCCAGCAGTTTATATCGTTTGGGCTCGAACACCGGGGAGCTGTTTTTT.

The chain combines TRBV12-3 or TRBV12-4 with TRBJ2-4; 9 bases agree with TRBD1. CDR3 size: 17 residues. The V segment lost 6 bases and the J segment 3 bases; nucleotides outside the gene matches: 12. The CDR3 nucleotides are TGTGCCAGCAGCCAATCCGACAGGGGGGATCTCAAAAACATTCAGTACTTC. The encoded protein is CASSQSDRGDLKNIQYF.

This chain uses TRBV20-1 with TRBJ2-5; 10 bases line up with TRBD2. Germline V gene sequence: CDR1 DFQATT, CDR2 SNEGSKA (reference sequence). Trimming cost V 3 bases and J 8 bases; bases outside gene matches: 6. CDR3 length equals 13 residues. The CDR3 region has the DNA TGCAGTGCTAGTGCTCTAGCGGGAGCAACCCAGTACTTC. This codes for CSASALAGATQYF.

This clonotype turned up a few times. The V gene is TRBV18, the J gene TRBJ2-5, with D possibly called TRBD1 or TRBD2 (5 bases each). Germline CDR1 and CDR2: KGHSH and LQKENI. Trimming left V 2 bases short and J 3 bases short, with 7 bases between. The CDR3 covers 13 residues. This CDR3 reads CASSPGGEETQYF. Here the CDR3 DNA reads TGTGCCAGCTCACCAGGGGGAGAAGAGACCCAGTACTTC. Drawing the rest from reference TRBV18 and TRBJ2-5, the complete variable domain is NAGVMQNPRHLVRRRGQEARLRCSPMKGHSHVYWYRQLPEEGLKFMVYLQKENIIDESGMPKERFSAEFPKEGPSILRIQQVVRGDSAAYFCASSPGGEETQYFGPGTRLLVL.

The chain couples TRBV20-1 to TRBJ2-7, with 7 bases aligning to TRBD1. Trimming took 0 bases from V and 3 from J; bases not matched to a gene: 5. The germline V gene encodes CDR1 DFQATT and CDR2 SNEGSKA (reference sequence). The CDR3 runs 14 residues. This CDR3 is CSARDHDRVYEQYF. CDR3 nucleotides: TGCAGTGCTAGAGACCACGACAGGGTCTACGAGCAGTACTTC.

This chain links TRBV6-2 or TRBV6-3 with TRBJ1-5; no definite D call. Between the trimmed V and J ends, which lost 7 bases and 2 bases, there was a span of 6 bases. CDR1 is MNHEY and CDR2 is SVGEGT in the germline V gene. The CDR3 consists of 12 residues. The CDR3 reads CASTSGNQPQHF. The CDR3 coding sequence is TGTGCCAGCACCTCGGGCAATCAGCCCCAGCATTTT.

This clonotype was observed a few times. This chain links TRBV5-4 with TRBJ2-5; perhaps TRBD2 as D (6 bases). V was pared by 1 base and J by 5 bases, with 9 bases between. This CDR3 region has 13 residues. From germline, CDR1 is SGHNT and CDR2 YYREEE (reference sequence). Here the CDR3 reads CASSLPGVETQYF. The DNA of the CDR3 is TGTGCCAGCAGCTTGCCGGGGGTGGAGACCCAGTACTTC. Based on the CDR3 plus reference TRBV5-4 and TRBJ2-5, the full variable domain is ETGVTQSPTHLIKTRGQQVTLRCSSQSGHNTVSWYQQALGQGPQFIFQYYREEENGRGNFPPRFSGLQFPNYSSELNVNALELDDSALYLCASSLPGVETQYFGPGTRLLVL.

The V gene is TRBV6-5, the J gene TRBJ2-1; D unclear. CDR3 length equals 15 residues. From germline, CDR1 is MNHEY and CDR2 SVGAGI. V dropped 7 bases and J dropped 0 bases, with 13 bases sitting between them. The DNA of the CDR3 is TGTGCCAGCACCCGCGACCGGAGCTCCTACAATGAGCAGTTCTTC. It encodes CASTRDRSSYNEQFF.

This chain uses TRBV6-1 with TRBJ1-2, with no clear D. There are 15 residues in the CDR3. The V end was cut by 6 bases, the J end by 0 bases, with 14 bases between. Looked up from germline, CDR1 is MNHNS and CDR2 is SASEGT. CDR3 protein: CASRRPFGSNYGYTF. CDR3 coding DNA: TGTGCCAGCAGAAGGCCTTTTGGGTCTAACTATGGCTACACCTTC.